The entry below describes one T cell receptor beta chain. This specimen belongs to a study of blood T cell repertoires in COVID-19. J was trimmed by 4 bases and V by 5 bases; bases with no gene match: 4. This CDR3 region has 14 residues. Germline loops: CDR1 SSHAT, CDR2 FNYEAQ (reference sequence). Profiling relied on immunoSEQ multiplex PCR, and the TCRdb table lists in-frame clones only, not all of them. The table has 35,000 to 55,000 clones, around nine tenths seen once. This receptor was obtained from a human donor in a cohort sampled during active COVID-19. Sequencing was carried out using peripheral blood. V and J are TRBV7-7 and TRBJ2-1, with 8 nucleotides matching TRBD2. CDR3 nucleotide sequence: TGTGCCAGCAGCCTCAGCGGGGGTTACAATGAGCAGTTCTTC. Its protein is CASSLSGGYNEQFF. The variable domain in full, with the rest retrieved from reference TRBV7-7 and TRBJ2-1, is GAGVSQSPRYKVTKRGQDVTLRCDPISSHATLYWYQQALGQGPEFLTYFNYEAQPDKSGLPSDRFSAERPEGSISTLTIQRTEQRDSAMYRCASSLSGGYNEQFFGPGTRLTVL.